This T cell receptor (beta chain) was captured by sequencing in a study of T cells after yellow fever vaccination. In the study overall: Where fractions had low cell numbers, libraries were prepared from them with the SMART-Seq v4 Ultra Low Input RNA kit.

This clonotype was seen repeatedly, ten times or more. V trimming: 8 bases; J trimming: 0 bases; junction bases outside the gene matches: 7. The CDR3 length is 14 residues. The germline V gene encodes CDR1 ENHRY and CDR2 SYGVKD. It was through 5'RACE template switching that TCR cDNA was made, with a universal primer site and UMIs added. Via MiXCR, TCRdb re-called the 5' RACE reads, giving one row per CDR3 protein. The sample contains about 160,000 distinct CDR3 sequences, about 7% of which appear only once. The V call is TRBV10-3, the J call TRBJ2-7; 7 positions match TRBD2. This TCR derives from a man between 18 and 29 years old who received the YFV17D yellow fever vaccine. The sequenced sample was CD4+ T cells sorted from PBMCs, obtained around 5 days after the first yellow fever vaccination. CDR3 bases: TGTGCCATCGGCTGGCGGGGGAGCTCCTACGAGCAGTACTTC. Translating it yields CAIGWRGSSYEQYF.